This TCR beta chain was identified during a study of OX40 agonist ivuxolimab in advanced cancers. For the study at large: Eligibility admitted prior anti-PD-1, anti-PD-L1 or anti-CTLA-4 therapy; 30% to 40% had some. Study-wide results and limits: In general, CD8+ T cells held more expanded clones than CD4+ did, on average. Certain nonresponding patients likewise had low normalized T-cell clonal expansion. CD4+ and CD8+ blood T cells expanded clonally by week 6 at 0.1 to 3.0 mg/kg.

Only in-frame clones appear in the TCRdb table, and some are missing; sequencing was by immunoSEQ multiplex PCR. The sample contains 65,000 to 85,000 clones, approximately 89% of which appear only once. The CDR3 has 15 amino acids. Germline V CDR1 and CDR2: SEHNR, FQNEAQ (reference sequence). As regards this clone: The antigen remains undetermined. At one of its ends the junction is not consistent with the germline gene, which may arise from a read error. The sample has other DNA sequences that encode this CDR3 too.

This clonotype originated in an adult with an advanced solid tumor such as melanoma, head and neck, liver or kidney cancer. The V call is TRBV7-9, the J call TRBJ2-3, with D perhaps TRBD1 (6 bases). The source was CD4+ or CD8+ T cells sorted from blood, collected in a trial of the OX40 agonist ivuxolimab. The DNA for the CDR3 is TGCGCCAGCAGCTGGGGACAAAGTAGCACAGATACGCAGTATTTT. Protein product: CASSWGQSSTDTQYF.